A selection of T cell receptor beta chains follows, all from one sample in a study of early T cells in non-severe SARS-CoV-2 infection. TCRdb redid the calling of the 5' RACE reads with MiXCR, one entry per CDR3 protein. Of around 99,000 distinct CDR3 sequences in the sample, approximately 12% were seen once. The sample was whole blood. These TCRs come from an adult who was a healthcare worker with PCR-confirmed SARS-CoV-2 infection or an uninfected control (not recorded which). Each CDR3 is given with its conserved first and last residue. D genes are given only for firm matches. Part of the rows lack a size; the others show once, few, many or a class for expanded clones.

CASSLDRAGQPQHF | TGTGCCAGCAGCTTAGACAGGGCGGGACAGCCCCAGCATTTT | - | TRBJ1-5 | TRBV7-9 | few
CASSVALAGRDTQYF | TGTGCCAGCAGCGTAGCACTAGCGGGAAGGGATACGCAGTATTTT | TRBD2 | TRBJ2-3 | TRBV9 | many
CSVDRKAGELFF | TGCAGCGTTGATAGGAAAGCCGGGGAGCTGTTTTTT | - | TRBJ2-2 | TRBV29-1 | few
CASTLGVRTGTGELFF | TGTGCCAGTACCCTGGGGGTGCGGACGGGAACCGGGGAGCTGTTTTTT | - | TRBJ2-2 | TRBV19 | few
CASRIRGQGNEQYF | TGTGCCAGCAGGATACGGGGACAGGGGAACGAGCAGTACTTC | TRBD1 | TRBJ2-7 | TRBV28 | many
CSARSLAGEQYF | TGCAGTGCTAGAAGTCTAGCGGGCGAGCAGTACTTC | TRBD2 | TRBJ2-7 | TRBV20-1 | few
CASSQEYRKQFF | TGTGCCAGCAGCCAAGAGTACAGGAAACAGTTCTTC | - | TRBJ2-1 | TRBV14 | many
CASSSPSSEQYF | TGTGCCAGCAGTTCCCCCAGTTCCGAGCAGTACTTC | - | TRBJ2-7 | TRBV12-3/TRBV12-4 | -
CASSYSIREGREQFF | TGTGCCAGCAGTTACTCGATACGGGAGGGCCGTGAGCAGTTCTTC | TRBD2 | TRBJ2-1 | TRBV6-2/TRBV6-3 | -
CASSPKTGKSGELFF | TGTGCCAGCAGTCCAAAGACAGGGAAATCCGGGGAGCTGTTTTTT | TRBD1 | TRBJ2-2 | TRBV12-3/TRBV12-4 | -
CASSLLDLSSYNSPLHF | TGTGCCAGCAGTTTATTGGATCTTAGCTCCTATAATTCACCCCTCCACTTT | - | TRBJ1-6 | TRBV28 | many
CASSLENRREQYF | TGTGCCAGCAGCTTAGAGAATCGGCGCGAGCAGTACTTC | - | TRBJ2-7 | TRBV7-9 | -
CSAATLDGANQPQHF | TGCAGTGCTGCGACACTGGACGGGGCCAATCAGCCCCAGCATTTT | - | TRBJ1-5 | TRBV20-1 | few
CASSLASQGETQYF | TGTGCCAGCAGCTTGGCGTCCCAAGGGGAGACCCAGTACTTC | - | TRBJ2-5 | TRBV5-4 | -
CASSWADTQYF | TGTGCCAGCAGTTGGGCAGATACGCAGTATTTT | - | TRBJ2-3 | TRBV6-2/TRBV6-3 | many
CASSLESSRGQYF | TGTGCCAGCAGCTTAGAGTCATCACGGGGGCAGTACTTC | - | TRBJ2-7 | TRBV7-2 | few
CAISGDSHNEQFF | TGTGCCATCAGTGGGGACTCACACAATGAGCAGTTCTTC | - | TRBJ2-1 | TRBV10-3 | few
CASSHGPNPYEQYF | TGTGCCAGCAGCCACGGGCCAAACCCTTACGAGCAGTACTTC | - | TRBJ2-7 | TRBV11-2 | -
CATSLAGTRGELFF | TGTGCCACCAGCCTAGCGGGGACACGGGGGGAGCTGTTTTTT | TRBD2 | TRBJ2-2 | TRBV15 | -
CASSLYNPNEQFF | TGCGCCAGCAGCTTGTATAATCCTAATGAGCAGTTCTTC | - | TRBJ2-1 | TRBV5-1 | few
CASSLDLQGPQHF | TGTGCCAGCAGCTTAGATCTGCAGGGGCCCCAGCATTTT | - | TRBJ1-5 | TRBV11-2 | few
CSVQRRASGSWFNEQFF | TGCAGCGTTCAAAGGAGGGCTAGCGGGAGCTGGTTCAATGAGCAGTTCTTC | TRBD2 | TRBJ2-1 | TRBV29-1 | many